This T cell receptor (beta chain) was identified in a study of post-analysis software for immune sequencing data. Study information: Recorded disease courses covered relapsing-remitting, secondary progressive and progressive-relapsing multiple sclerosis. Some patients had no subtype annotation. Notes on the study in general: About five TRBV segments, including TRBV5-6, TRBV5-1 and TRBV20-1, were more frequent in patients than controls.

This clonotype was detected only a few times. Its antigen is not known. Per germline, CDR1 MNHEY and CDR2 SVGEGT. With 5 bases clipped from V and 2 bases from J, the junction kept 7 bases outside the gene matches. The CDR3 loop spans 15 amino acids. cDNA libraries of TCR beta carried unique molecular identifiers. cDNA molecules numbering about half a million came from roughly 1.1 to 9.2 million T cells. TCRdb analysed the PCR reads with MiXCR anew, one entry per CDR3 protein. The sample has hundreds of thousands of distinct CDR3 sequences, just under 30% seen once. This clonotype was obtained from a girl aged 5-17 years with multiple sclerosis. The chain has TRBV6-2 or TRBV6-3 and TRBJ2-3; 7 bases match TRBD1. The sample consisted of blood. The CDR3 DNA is TGTGCCAGCAGTCCGACAGGGCCCATCACAGATACGCAGTATTTT. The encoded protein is CASSPTGPITDTQYF.